These 27 T cell receptor beta chains were sequenced from one sample in a study of glioma-infiltrating T cells. The iRepertoire nested amplicon-rescue multiplex PCR amplified TCR alpha and beta CDR3s from RNA. A single record per CDR3 protein comes from TCRdb applying MiXCR to the multiplex PCR reads. The sample has more than 110,000 distinct CDR3 sequences, about 39% seen once. Sequencing was carried out using glioma tissue, nonneoplastic brain tissue, or PBMCs (not recorded which). The receptors shown here come from a human donor with low-grade glioma or glioblastoma, undergoing nonglioma brain surgery, or in good health (not recorded which).

This clonotype was counted only a few times. The chain recombines TRBV5-6 with TRBJ1-2, with a possible D match to TRBD1 (5 bases). V was shortened by 0 bases and J by 3 bases, with 9 bases between the two germline ends. The V gene's germline CDR1 is SGHDT and CDR2 YYEEEE. The CDR3 runs to 14 residues. This CDR3 reads CASSLGQHYYGYTF. CDR3 bases: TGTGCCAGCAGCTTGGGACAGCATTACTATGGCTACACCTTC.

This chain uses TRBV27 with TRBJ1-2; D ambiguous. Trimming removed 6 bases from V and 6 bases from J, with 11 bases in between. The CDR3 consists of 12 residues. Germline-derived CDR1 and CDR2 are MNHEY and SMNVEV (reference sequence). This chain's CDR3 is CASSLDQHGYTF. The CDR3 DNA is TGTGCCAGCAGCCTCGACCAGCATGGCTACACCTTC.

A note on this clonotype: As the CDR3 is not closed by the conserved phenylalanine or tryptophan, this likely results from a read error. The CDR3 spells CASSDFDRNSTLHL. For the CDR3, the DNA is TGTGCCAGCAGTGATTTTGACAGAAATTCAACCCTCCACCTT. The J gene is TRBJ1-6, the V gene TRBV6-1; the D gene is possibly TRBD1 (5 bases). The CDR3 covers 14 residues. Germline CDR1 reads MNHNS; CDR2 reads SASEGT.

Comment on this clonotype: This may stem from a read error, because a much larger clone lies one nucleotide away. This chain uses TRBV7-2 with TRBJ2-7; tentative D call: TRBD1 (6 bases). The germline V gene has CDR1 SGHTA and CDR2 FQGNSA. The CDR3 is made up of 11 amino acids. The CDR3 nucleotides read TGTGCCAGCAGCGTCACAGGGATAGAGTTCTTC. Translating it yields CASSVTGIEFF.

CDR3 sequence reads: CASSRIMGLAGGAYF. Written as DNA, the CDR3 is TGTGCCAGCAGCCGAATCATGGGACTAGCGGGAGGAGCGTATTTT. This chain joins TRBV7-2 and TRBJ2-3; 15 bases fit TRBD2. The CDR3 sequence is 15 residues long. V lost 5 bases to trimming and J lost 14 bases; unmatched junction nucleotides: 11. Germline V lookup: CDR1 SGHTA, CDR2 FQGNSA.

This rearrangement joins TRBV3-1 to TRBJ2-1; a weak D match, TRBD2 (6 bases). Germline values: CDR1 LGHDT, CDR2 YNNKEL (reference sequence). The V gene lost 3 bases and the J gene lost 4 bases, with 13 bases spanning the gap. The CDR3 runs to 15 residues. CDR3 sequence: CASSHSGDIYNEQFF. The CDR3, as DNA: TGTGCCAGCAGCCATAGCGGAGACATTTACAATGAGCAGTTCTTC.

This clonotype appeared a single time. The J gene is TRBJ2-6, the V gene TRBV20-1; unclear D gene. This CDR3 is 15 amino acids long. V was cut by 1 base and J by 7 bases, with 14 bases left in between. Germline lookup yields CDR1 DFQATT and CDR2 SNEGSKA (reference sequence). The CDR3 spells CSARAATYDANVLTF. CDR3 coding DNA: TGCAGTGCTAGAGCGGCTACTTATGATGCCAACGTCCTGACTTTC.

V and J are TRBV10-2 and TRBJ1-2; TRBD1 agrees at 7 bases. Trimming cost V 4 bases and J 1 base; bases outside gene matches: 3. The CDR3 sequence is 14 residues long. Germline V gives CDR1 WSHSY, CDR2 SAAADI. In DNA, the CDR3 is TGCGCCAGCAGTGGGGCAGGGGGTAACTATGGCTACACCTTC. Amino acid sequence: CASSGAGGNYGYTF.

The chain combines TRBV27 with TRBJ2-1; tentative D call: TRBD1 (5 bases). CDR3 length equals 17 residues. The V gene's germline CDR1 is MNHEY and CDR2 SMNVEV (reference sequence). Trimming shortened V by 1 base and J by 0 bases, and 13 bases separated the two germline ends. The CDR3 sequence is CASSLLPTVPSYNEQFF. CDR3 nucleotide sequence: TGTGCCAGCAGTTTATTGCCGACAGTCCCCTCCTACAATGAGCAGTTCTTC.

The rearrangement links TRBV27 to TRBJ2-7, with unresolved D. This CDR3 has 13 amino acids. Germline assignment: CDR1 MNHEY and CDR2 SMNVEV (reference sequence). V was cut by 2 bases and J by 4 bases, with 9 bases left in between. CDR3 amino acids: CASSLRPLYEQYF. DNA for the CDR3: TGTGCCAGCAGTTTACGACCCCTTTACGAGCAGTACTTC.

The chain employs TRBV18 and TRBJ1-2; no clear D. The CDR3 totals 14 residues. Germline CDR1 KGHSH, CDR2 LQKENI. The V end was cut by 5 bases, the J end by 0 bases, with 10 bases between. The CDR3 DNA reads as TGTGCCAGCTCATCCCTTGGAGCTAACTATGGCTACACCTTC. It specifies CASSSLGANYGYTF.

The chain employs TRBV4-3 and TRBJ1-2; a weak D match, TRBD1 (6 bases). Per the germline V gene, CDR1 is LGHNA and CDR2 is YSLEER. V gave up 0 bases and J gave up 1 base, with 15 bases separating them. This CDR3 region has 17 residues. The CDR3 loop reads CASSQDRWGRLNYGYTF. The CDR3 DNA sequence: TGCGCCAGCAGCCAAGATAGGTGGGGGCGCCTTAACTATGGCTACACCTTC.

This clonotype was recorded once. V and J are TRBV19 and TRBJ1-6; TRBD1 agrees at 8 bases. In germline, CDR1 is LNHDA, CDR2 SQIVND (reference sequence). J gave up 8 bases and V 6 bases, and 6 bases lay outside the gene matches. The CDR3 runs 14 residues. The CDR3 protein is CASSRQGNDSPLHF. The CDR3 DNA sequence: TGTGCCAGTAGCCGACAGGGGAACGATTCACCCCTCCACTTT.

CDR3 protein: CASSRMTGVGTDTQYF. The CDR3 DNA reads TGCGCCAGCAGCCGCATGACCGGGGTCGGCACAGATACGCAGTATTTT. The chain carries TRBV4-1 and TRBJ2-3, with D perhaps matching TRBD2 (5 bases). Trimming shortened V by 4 bases and J by 1 base, and 15 bases separated the two germline ends. The CDR3 has 16 amino acids. Germline loops: CDR1 MGHRA, CDR2 YSYEKL.

This clonotype has just a few counts. The chain carries TRBV10-3 and TRBJ1-6, with unresolved D. From germline, CDR1 is ENHRY and CDR2 SYGVKD. Deletions cut 3 bases from V and 10 bases from J, with 13 bases between. The CDR3 is 14 residues long. Here the CDR3 DNA reads TGTGCCATCAGTGAAGAACAGTTACTATCACCCCTCCACTTT. Protein: CAISEEQLLSPLHF.

Remarks on this clonotype: One end of the junction varies from germline; a read error may be responsible. CDR3 coding DNA: TGTGCCAGCACCAACAGGGGCGGTGGCAATCAGCCCCGGCATTTT. It yields the protein CASTNRGGGNQPRHF. The V and J genes are TRBV28 and TRBJ1-5; 7 bases align to TRBD1. This CDR3 is 15 amino acids long. Germline V CDR1 and CDR2: MDHEN, SYDVKM. The whole variable domain, filled in from reference TRBV28 and TRBJ1-5, reads DVKVTQSSRYLVKRTGEKVFLECVQDMDHENMFWYRQDPGLGLRLIYFSYDVKMKEKGDIPEGYSVSREKKERFSLILESASTNQTSMYLCASTNRGGGNQPRHFGDGTRLSIL.

J is TRBJ2-3 and V is TRBV20-1, with 10 nucleotides matching TRBD2. With V trimmed by 7 bases and J by 0 bases, 7 bases remained unmatched. The germline V gene encodes CDR1 DFQATT and CDR2 SNEGSKA (reference sequence). The CDR3 covers 15 residues. The CDR3 loop reads CSDDASGSSTDTQYF. As DNA, the CDR3 is TGCAGTGATGATGCTAGCGGGAGTAGCACAGATACGCAGTATTTT.

This sequence joins TRBV14 and TRBJ2-3; 11 nucleotides agree with TRBD2. In germline, CDR1 is SGHDN, CDR2 FVKESK. The junction had 6 bases not matched to a gene; V was cut back by 4 bases and J by 3 bases. This CDR3 is built from 16 residues. For the CDR3, the DNA is TGTGCCAGCAGCCCACTAGCGGGAGACTCGACAGATACGCAGTATTTT. Protein product: CASSPLAGDSTDTQYF.

As regards this clonotype: Since a much larger clone is just one base distant, this may be a read error. This chain joins TRBV6-9 and TRBJ2-7; 9 bases map to TRBD1. This CDR3 is built from 17 residues. Germline V CDR1 and CDR2: MNHGY, SVAAGI. J was trimmed by 5 bases and V by 7 bases; bases with no gene match: 18. CDR3 sequence (DNA): TGTGCCAGCAATTACCGTTACCGGGACAGGGTGCCCCACGAGCAGTACTTC. This translates into CASNYRYRDRVPHEQYF.

The chain combines TRBV7-2 with TRBJ1-1; 7 bases agree with TRBD1. Looked up from germline, CDR1 is SGHTA and CDR2 is FQGNSA. Trimming cost V 5 bases and J 1 base; bases outside gene matches: 7. This CDR3 comprises 15 residues. CDR3 region: CASSLRTGGNTEAFF. The CDR3 bases are TGTGCCAGCAGCCTAAGGACAGGAGGGAACACTGAAGCTTTCTTT.

The chain employs TRBV12-3 or TRBV12-4 and TRBJ1-6, with D tentatively TRBD1 (5 bases). V lost 6 bases and J lost 10, with 16 bases in between. This CDR3 comprises 14 residues. CDR3 DNA: TGTGCCAGCAGCGCGGCAGGGATCTACTCACCCCTCCACTTT. Amino acid sequence: CASSAAGIYSPLHF.

This clonotype came up once. CDR3: CASSFRPTWVNTEAFF. The CDR3 coding sequence is TGTGCCAGCTCTTTTAGGCCTACCTGGGTCAACACTGAAGCTTTCTTT. The chain recombines TRBV18 with TRBJ1-1; D unclear. CDR1 KGHSH and CDR2 LQKENI come from the germline V gene. The CDR3 covers 16 residues. Between the trimmed V and J ends, which lost 6 bases and 2 bases, there was a span of 19 bases.

The chain carries TRBV10-2 and TRBJ1-2, with a weak D call TRBD1 (5 bases). CDR1 and CDR2 from the germline V gene are WSHSY and SAAADI. The CDR3 length is 13 residues. Trimming removed 5 bases at V and 7 bases at J, with 14 bases between. In DNA, the CDR3 is TGCGCCAGCAGTTATGACAGAATTAGTGGCTACACCTTC. This gives the protein CASSYDRISGYTF.

The chain couples TRBV7-8 to TRBJ2-7; D not certain. Germline CDR1 and CDR2: SGHVS and FQNEAQ. Trimming cost V 5 bases and J 3 bases, with 8 bases left between them. This CDR3 contains 12 residues. CDR3 residues: CASSTMGYEQYF. The CDR3 DNA is TGTGCCAGCAGCACAATGGGCTACGAGCAGTACTTC.

This clonotype was recorded a few times. This chain links TRBV6-1 with TRBJ2-7, with D perhaps assigned TRBD1 or TRBD2 (5 bases each). Per germline, CDR1 MNHNS and CDR2 SASEGT. The ends were cut back, 4 bases at V and 9 bases at J, with 16 bases in the middle. The CDR3 consists of 13 residues. In DNA, the CDR3 is TGTGCCAGCAGTGGAGGGCCACCGAGGGGGCAGTACTTC. Translating gives CASSGGPPRGQYF.

In this sample, this clonotype turned up a few times. The chain has TRBV6-6 and TRBJ2-2; no reliable D call. V was shortened by 2 bases and J by 2 bases, with 6 bases between the two germline ends. Germline V gives CDR1 MNHNY, CDR2 SVGAGI (reference sequence). The CDR3 runs 14 residues. Here the CDR3 reads CASSYDTNTGELFF. The CDR3 DNA sequence: TGTGCCAGCAGTTACGACACAAACACCGGGGAGCTGTTTTTT.

The J gene is TRBJ1-3, the V gene TRBV2; no firm D call. The CDR3 contains 15 residues. Trimming pared 5 bases from V and 4 bases from J, leaving 15 bases between. Germline V gene sequence: CDR1 SNHLY, CDR2 FYNNEI. The CDR3 region is CASSLSPGPGNTIYF. CDR3 bases: TGTGCCAGCAGTCTCTCCCCAGGCCCCGGAAACACCATATATTTT.